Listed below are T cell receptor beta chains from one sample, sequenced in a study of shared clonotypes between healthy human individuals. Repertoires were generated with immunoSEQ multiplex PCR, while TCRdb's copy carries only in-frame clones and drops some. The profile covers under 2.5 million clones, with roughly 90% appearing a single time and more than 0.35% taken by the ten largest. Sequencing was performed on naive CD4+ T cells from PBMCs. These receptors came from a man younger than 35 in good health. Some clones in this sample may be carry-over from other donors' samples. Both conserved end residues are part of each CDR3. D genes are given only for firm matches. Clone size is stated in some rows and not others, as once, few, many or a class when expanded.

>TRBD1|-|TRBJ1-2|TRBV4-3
CASSQWTGTGGYGYTF
TGCGCCAGCAGCCAATGGACCGGGACAGGAGGCTATGGCTACACCTTC
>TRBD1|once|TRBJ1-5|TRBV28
CASTSLGGRSGQPQHF
TGTGCCAGCACAAGCCTAGGGGGCCGTAGTGGTCAGCCCCAGCATTTT
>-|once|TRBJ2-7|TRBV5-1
CASSPGSGLVFDEQYF
TGCGCCAGCAGCCCAGGTAGTGGGCTAGTGTTTGACGAGCAGTACTTC
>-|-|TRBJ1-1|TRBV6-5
CASSYSSGPGLTEAFF
TGTGCCAGCAGTTACTCCTCTGGACCGGGACTCACTGAAGCTTTCTTT
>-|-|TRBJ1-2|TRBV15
CATSRDPNSNYGYTF
TGTGCCACCAGCAGAGATCCCAATAGTAACTATGGCTACACCTTC
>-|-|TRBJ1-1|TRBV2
CASSGSRGVTEAFF
TGTGCCAGCAGCGGGTCCAGGGGTGTCACTGAAGCTTTCTTT
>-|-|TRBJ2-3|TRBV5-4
CASSLTSDSTDTQYF
TGTGCCAGCAGCTTGACCAGTGACAGCACAGATACGCAGTATTTT
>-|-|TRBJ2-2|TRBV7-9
CASSLAGPGTGELFF
TGTGCCAGCAGCCTGGCGGGACCGGGCACCGGGGAGCTGTTTTTT
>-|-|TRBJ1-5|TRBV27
CASRSRPPSLGSDQPQHF
TGTGCCAGCAGGTCTCGCCCACCGAGTCTAGGTTCTGATCAGCCCCAGCATTTT
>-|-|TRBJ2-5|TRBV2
CASSAVTGQETQYF
TGTGCCAGCAGTGCTGTCACAGGACAAGAGACCCAGTACTTC
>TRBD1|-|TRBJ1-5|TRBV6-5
CASSKSRGDQPQHF
TGTGCCAGCAGTAAGTCCAGGGGGGATCAGCCCCAGCATTTT
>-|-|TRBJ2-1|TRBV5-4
CASHPWQSWGNEQFF
TGTGCCAGCCATCCTTGGCAGTCCTGGGGCAATGAGCAGTTCTTC
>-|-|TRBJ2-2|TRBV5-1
CASSRDFIAALPGTGELFF
TGCGCCAGCAGCCGAGATTTTATAGCGGCCCTACCGGGGACCGGGGAGCTGTTTTTT
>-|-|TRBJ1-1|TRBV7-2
CASSSGGNTEAFF
TGTGCCAGCAGCTCCGGGGGGAACACTGAAGCTTTCTTT
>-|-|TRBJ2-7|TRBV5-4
CASSLGGYSSYEQYF
TGTGCCAGCAGCTTGGGGGGGTATAGCTCCTACGAGCAGTACTTC
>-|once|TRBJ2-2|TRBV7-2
CASSLTYTGELFF
TGTGCCAGCAGCTTAACATACACCGGGGAGCTGTTTTTT
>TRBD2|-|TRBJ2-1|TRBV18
CASSPGTSGVNEQFF
TGTGCCAGCTCACCCGGGACTAGCGGTGTTAATGAGCAGTTCTTC
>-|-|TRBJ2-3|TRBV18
CASSSGPSTDTQYF
TGTGCCAGCTCATCGGGACCGAGCACAGATACGCAGTATTTT
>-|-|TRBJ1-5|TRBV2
CASSEGSGQPQHF
TGTGCCAGCAGTGAAGGCTCAGGACAGCCCCAGCATTTT
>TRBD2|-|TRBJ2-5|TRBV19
CASSPPTSGAFETQYF
TGTGCCAGTAGTCCACCCACTAGCGGAGCCTTCGAGACCCAGTACTTC
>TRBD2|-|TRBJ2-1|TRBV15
CATSHTSGRSNEQFF
TGTGCCACCAGTCACACTAGCGGGAGAAGCAATGAGCAGTTCTTC
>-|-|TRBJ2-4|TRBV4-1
CASSQDQLAKNIQYF
TGCGCCAGCAGCCAAGACCAGTTAGCCAAAAACATTCAGTACTTC
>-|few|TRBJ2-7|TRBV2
CASSASQAGEQYF
TGTGCCAGCAGTGCTAGTCAGGCGGGGGAGCAGTACTTC
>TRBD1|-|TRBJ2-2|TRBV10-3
CAISESRQGGTGELFF
TGTGCCATCAGTGAGTCGAGACAGGGGGGCACCGGGGAGCTGTTTTTT
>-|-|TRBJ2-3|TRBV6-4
CASSSGPSTDTQYF
TGTGCCAGCAGTTCAGGGCCTAGCACAGATACGCAGTATTTT
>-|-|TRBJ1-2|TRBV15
CATSSGGGAEYGYTF
TGTGCCACCAGCAGCGGGGGCGGGGCGGAGTATGGCTACACCTTC
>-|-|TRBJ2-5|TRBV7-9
CASSLFEVETQYF
TGTGCCAGCAGCTTATTCGAAGTGGAGACCCAGTACTTC
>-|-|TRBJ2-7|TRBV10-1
CASSPGAFGGSYEQYF
TGCGCCAGCAGTCCCGGAGCCTTCGGGGGATCCTACGAGCAGTACTTC
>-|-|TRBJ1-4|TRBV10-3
CAISESTGIREKLFF
TGTGCCATCAGTGAGTCTACGGGGATAAGGGAAAAACTGTTTTTT
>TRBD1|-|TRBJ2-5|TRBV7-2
CASSSGTGYETQYF
TGTGCCAGCAGTTCCGGGACAGGTTATGAGACCCAGTACTTC
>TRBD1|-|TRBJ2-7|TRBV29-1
CSVTGRGLYEQYF
TGCAGCGTTACGGGCAGGGGGCTTTACGAGCAGTACTTC
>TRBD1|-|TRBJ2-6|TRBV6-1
CASSVGQGAGGANVLTF
TGTGCCAGCAGTGTCGGACAGGGGGCTGGAGGGGCCAACGTCCTGACTTTC
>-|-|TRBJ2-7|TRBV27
CASSLLPGPAAPYF
TGTGCCAGCAGTTTGCTCCCGGGACCCGCCGCGCCGTACTTC
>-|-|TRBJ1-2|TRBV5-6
CASSLAGFYGYTF
TGTGCCAGCAGCTTGGCCGGGTTCTATGGCTACACCTTC
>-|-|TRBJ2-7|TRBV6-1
CASSEAGYEQYF
TGTGCCAGCAGTGAGGCGGGCTACGAGCAGTACTTC
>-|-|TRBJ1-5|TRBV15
CATSTPGSRNQPQHF
TGTGCCACCAGCACTCCCGGCAGCCGGAATCAGCCCCAGCATTTT
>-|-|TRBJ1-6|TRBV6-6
CASRGGRDHSPLHF
TGTGCCAGCAGGGGGGGCAGGGACCATTCACCCCTCCACTTT
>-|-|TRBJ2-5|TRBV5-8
CASSSGTVQETQYF
TGTGCCAGCAGCTCAGGGACGGTACAAGAGACCCAGTACTTC
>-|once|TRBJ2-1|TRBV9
CASSVGGGYNEQFF
TGTGCCAGCAGCGTAGGCGGAGGATACAATGAGCAGTTCTTC
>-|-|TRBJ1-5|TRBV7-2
CASSLVGGADQPQHF
TGTGCCAGCAGCTTAGTCGGGGGCGCGGATCAGCCCCAGCATTTT
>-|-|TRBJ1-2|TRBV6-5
CASSYLRQVNYGYTF
TGTGCCAGCAGTTACTTACGACAGGTTAACTATGGCTACACCTTC
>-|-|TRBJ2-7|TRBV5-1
CASSLLQGWTYEQYF
TGCGCCAGCAGCTTATTACAGGGATGGACCTACGAGCAGTACTTC
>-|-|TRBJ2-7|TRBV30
CAWSTPPHHYEQYF
TGTGCCTGGAGTACCCCCCCACACCACTACGAGCAGTACTTC
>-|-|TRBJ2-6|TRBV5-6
CASSLFRGGANVLTF
TGTGCCAGCAGCTTGTTTCGTGGTGGGGCCAACGTCCTGACTTTC
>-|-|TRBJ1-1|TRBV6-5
CASSTWQENTEAFF
TGTGCCAGCAGTACTTGGCAGGAGAACACTGAAGCTTTCTTT
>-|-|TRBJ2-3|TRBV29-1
CSVALGGRGDTQYF
TGCAGCGTGGCCCTGGGCGGGCGGGGAGATACGCAGTATTTT
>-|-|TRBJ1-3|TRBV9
CASSVEVGAGNTIYF
TGTGCCAGCAGCGTAGAGGTAGGGGCGGGAAACACCATATATTTT
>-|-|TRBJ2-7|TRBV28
CASSLPGTESYEQYF
TGTGCCAGCAGTTTACCGGGGACTGAATCCTACGAGCAGTACTTC
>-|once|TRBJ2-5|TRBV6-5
CASSLNGVQETQYF
TGTGCCAGCTCTCTAAATGGGGTACAAGAGACCCAGTACTTC
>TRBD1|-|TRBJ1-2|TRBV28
CASSLRPHGSGGLSSYTF
TGTGCCAGCAGTTTAAGGCCCCATGGGTCAGGGGGGCTATCCAGCTACACCTTC
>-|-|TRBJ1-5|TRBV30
CAWSGGFSQPQHF
TGTGCCTGGAGTGGGGGGTTTAGCCAGCCCCAGCATTTT
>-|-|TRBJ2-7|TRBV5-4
CASSPEGGSYEQYF
TGTGCCAGCAGCCCCGAGGGGGGCTCCTACGAGCAGTACTTC